A single sample is the source of the 11 T cell receptor beta chains below, sequenced in a study of vaccination and CD4 T cells after COVID-19. Stated treatment: roughly nine-day PBMC culture with coronavirus spike peptide pools or control peptides (ViraFEST assay). Sequenced with the Oncomine TCR Beta short-read assay was DNA taken from cultured CD4+ T cells. TCRdb reanalysed the PCR reads using MiXCR and keeps one entry per CDR3 protein. Of around 15,000 distinct CDR3 sequences listed, about 75% are singletons. No antigen has been assigned to these receptors. The sequencing here drew on CD4+ T cells from blood, cultured in vitro, taken after SARS-CoV-2 vaccination. The receptors shown here come from a human donor who received a COVID-19 vaccine.

The rearrangement joins TRBV14 to TRBJ2-7; D is uncertain. The CDR3 is 15 residues long. CDR1 and CDR2 (germline): SGHDN, FVKESK. V was clipped by 0 bases and J by 2 bases, with 11 bases between them. CDR3 sequence reads: CASSQEVGSAYEQYF. In nucleotides, the CDR3 is TGTGCCAGCAGCCAAGAAGTGGGTTCAGCCTACGAGCAGTACTTC.

This clonotype was detected a few times. V is TRBV24-1 and J is TRBJ2-2, with D perhaps matching TRBD1 (6 bases). Germline V gene sequence: CDR1 KGHDR, CDR2 SFDVKD. The CDR3 is made up of 16 amino acids. V lost 4 bases and J 7 bases, leaving 18 bases between the germline ends. In DNA, the CDR3 is TGTGCCACCAGTGACGTTACAGGGAAGTGGAGCGGGGAGCTGTTTTTT. This gives the protein CATSDVTGKWSGELFF.

The J gene is TRBJ2-5, the V gene TRBV7-6, with 10 bases matching TRBD1. Germline V lookup: CDR1 SGHVS, CDR2 FNYEAQ. V was pared by 5 bases and J by 4 bases, with 1 base of the junction left unmatched. The CDR3 is 13 residues long. Here the CDR3 reads CASSRTGGETQYF. CDR3 DNA sequence: TGTGCCAGCAGCCGGACAGGGGGAGAGACCCAGTACTTC. Looking up the rest from reference TRBV7-6 and TRBJ2-5 gives the full variable domain: GAGVSQSPRYKVTKRGQDVALRCDPISGHVSLYWYRQALGQGPEFLTYFNYEAQQDKSGLPNDRFSAERPEGSISTLTIQRTEQRDSAMYRCASSRTGGETQYFGPGTRLLVL.

Sample share makes this clonotype medium-sized. The chain recombines TRBV20-1 with TRBJ2-7; D gene ambiguous. The ends were cut back, 6 bases at V and 4 bases at J, with 19 bases in the middle. Germline loops: CDR1 DFQATT, CDR2 SNEGSKA (reference sequence). This CDR3 is 14 amino acids long. The CDR3 reads CSAPVPGRSYEQYF. The CDR3 nucleotides read TGCAGTGCCCCGGTCCCCGGCAGATCGTACGAGCAGTACTTC.

The V call is TRBV24-1, the J call TRBJ1-2; TRBD1 agrees at 8 bases. Germline V gene sequence: CDR1 KGHDR, CDR2 SFDVKD. J was trimmed by 8 bases and V by 2 bases; bases with no gene match: 6. This CDR3 has 14 amino acids. The CDR3 reads CATSDSGQGRGYTF. The CDR3 DNA sequence: TGTGCCACCAGTGATTCCGGACAGGGCCGAGGCTACACCTTC.

In the case of this clonotype: A read error may account for a junction end that differs from germline. The chain has TRBV2 and TRBJ1-1; D unclear. The CDR3 is made up of 11 amino acids. CDR1 and CDR2 (germline): SNHLY, FYNNEI. CDR3 nucleotides: TGTGCCAGCAGTGAAGTTCGGGCCCTAATATTT. It codes for CASSEVRALIF.

The chain uses TRBV18 and TRBJ2-7; the match to TRBD2 covers 7 bases. Trimming at V came to 3 bases and at J to 3 bases, leaving 2 bases not matched to a gene. There are 13 residues in the CDR3. CDR1 is KGHSH and CDR2 is LQKENI in the germline V gene. The CDR3 is CASSPGLVYEQYF. In DNA form, the CDR3 reads TGTGCCAGCTCACCCGGACTAGTCTACGAGCAGTACTTC.

By share of the sample, this clonotype is medium-sized (0.01 to 0.1%). This chain connects TRBV5-4 to TRBJ2-3, with 8 positions matching TRBD2. Losses at the gene ends were 0 bases for V and 3 bases for J; bases not matched to a gene: 6. Germline-derived CDR1 and CDR2 are SGHNT and YYREEE (reference sequence). The CDR3 covers 16 residues. In DNA, the CDR3 is TGTGCCAGCAGCTTGGTTGCGGGGGGAGAGACAGATACGCAGTATTTT. It codes for CASSLVAGGETDTQYF.

This clonotype showed up just a few times. V usage is TRBV20-1 and J usage is TRBJ1-2, with D perhaps matching TRBD1 (6 bases). Germline CDR1 reads DFQATT; CDR2 reads SNEGSKA (reference sequence). Trimming removed 6 bases at V and 4 bases at J, with 15 bases between. CDR3 size: 13 residues. The CDR3 loop is CSAPGRGFYGYTF. Here the CDR3 DNA reads TGCAGTGCACCCGGTAGGGGGTTCTATGGCTACACCTTC.

The V call is TRBV6-1, the J call TRBJ1-1, with TRBD1 matching over 7 bases. The germline gives CDR1 MNHNS, CDR2 SASEGT. The CDR3 has 14 amino acids. Trimming cost V 4 bases and J 1 base; bases outside gene matches: 3. CDR3 sequence: CASSVNRGNTEAFF. In DNA, the CDR3 is TGTGCCAGCAGTGTGAACAGGGGGAACACTGAAGCTTTCTTT.

The chain is built from TRBV19 and TRBJ2-5; D call uncertain. CDR1 LNHDA and CDR2 SQIVND come from the germline V gene (reference sequence). V was pared by 3 bases and J by 2 bases, with 7 bases between. This CDR3 contains 13 residues. CDR3 bases: TGTGCCAGTAGTATCTGGGATCAAGAGACCCAGTACTTC. Its protein product is CASSIWDQETQYF.